This T cell receptor (beta chain) was obtained from a study of Ad26.COV2.S vaccination and SARS-CoV-2 variants. Turning to the study itself: In the COV1001 trial, the donor was in the Ad26.COV2.S arm.

About this clone itself: Its matching antigen is unknown.

The data were produced by immunoSEQ multiplex PCR, yet TCRdb's version contains in-frame clones alone and is incomplete. Of more than 400,000 clones detected, roughly 88% appear once; the ten largest clones hold roughly 4%. Treatment here: roughly 19 received Ad26.COV2.S at low or high dose, single or two shots; roughly five received placebo; per-sample allocation not given. The study sampled participants on day 63 after the first vaccine or placebo injection. Study outcomes and limitations: Recipients given vaccine exceeded placebo recipients in spike-specific TCR breadth. Placebo and vaccine recipients had non-spike TCR breadth that was similar.

From germline, CDR1 is SGHNT and CDR2 YYREEE (reference sequence). V gave up 2 bases and J gave up 1 base, with 13 bases separating them. The CDR3 loop spans 17 amino acids. This chain connects TRBV5-4 to TRBJ2-6; D may be TRBD2 (5 bases). The source was peripheral blood, collected in a trial of Ad26.COV2.S vaccine versus placebo. This TCR came from a person aged 18-65 years who received the Ad26.COV2.S COVID-19 vaccine or a placebo. The DNA of the CDR3 is TGTGCCAGCAGCTTTGTTCCCACGGGATCTGGGGCCAACGTCCTGACTTTC. Translation gives CASSFVPTGSGANVLTF.